This passage covers 24 T cell receptor beta chains from one sample sequenced in a study of blood T cells in healthy people across ages. Primed by a sample-barcoded 5' primer and a J-beta primer mix, a second PCR proceeded for 7 to 11 cycles. Using its own MiXCR run on the 5' RACE reads, TCRdb lists one record per CDR3 protein. The top ten clones hold about 20% of a sample with 710,000 or so distinct CDR3 sequences, about a fifth of them seen once. Material for sequencing was blood. All receptors derive from a man aged 70-80 years in good health.

V usage is TRBV5-5 and J usage is TRBJ2-3; TRBD1 matches 7 bases. CDR1 is SGHKS, CDR2 YYEKEE, per germline (reference sequence). The CDR3 loop spans 15 amino acids. Trimming took 6 bases from V and 0 from J; bases not matched to a gene: 7. The CDR3 coding sequence is TGTGCCAGCAACTCACAGGGGCTTAGCACAGATACGCAGTATTTT. This codes for CASNSQGLSTDTQYF.

This clonotype was detected only a few times. The chain combines TRBV6-5 with TRBJ1-4; D is perhaps TRBD1 (5 bases). CDR3 size: 14 residues. CDR1 and CDR2 from the germline V gene are MNHEY and SVGAGI. Trimming cost V 6 bases and J 4 bases, with 12 bases left between them. CDR3: CASSPTVSNEKLFF. In DNA, the CDR3 is TGTGCCAGCAGCCCGACAGTTAGTAATGAAAAACTGTTTTTT.

This clonotype has more than one count but fewer than ten. This chain joins TRBV14 and TRBJ2-2; TRBD2 matches at 8 bases. The germline gives CDR1 SGHDN, CDR2 FVKESK. V shed 4 bases, J shed 0 bases, and the junction held 13 bases outside the gene matches. The CDR3 is 19 residues long. CDR3 sequence reads: CASSRIWGQAGANTGELFF. For the CDR3, the DNA is TGTGCCAGCAGCCGAATATGGGGCCAAGCGGGAGCGAACACCGGGGAGCTGTTTTTT.

The chain joins TRBV15 to TRBJ2-7; unclear D gene. The CDR3 runs to 12 residues. Germline loops: CDR1 LNHNV, CDR2 YYDKDF (reference sequence). V was shortened by 0 bases and J by 5 bases, with 5 bases between the two germline ends. Here the CDR3 reads CATSRDGDEQYV. The CDR3 region has the DNA TGTGCCACCAGCAGAGATGGTGACGAGCAGTACGTC.

The rearrangement links TRBV4-3 to TRBJ2-2, with D unresolved. The CDR3 length is 14 residues. CDR1 is LGHNA and CDR2 is YSLEER in the germline V gene. Trimming took off 6 bases at V and 2 bases at J, with 10 bases between the two ends. The CDR3 region has the DNA TGCGCCAGCAGGGTAACACCAAACACCGGGGAGCTGTTTTTT. This codes for CASRVTPNTGELFF.

Ten or more counts support this clonotype. This sequence joins TRBV18 and TRBJ2-7; 7 bases agree with TRBD1. CDR3 size: 14 residues. Germline CDR1 and CDR2: KGHSH and LQKENI. V shed 2 bases and J 3 bases; nucleotides not matched to a gene: 4. CDR3 nucleotide sequence: TGTGCCAGCTCACCAGGGACAGCAAACTACGAGCAGTACTTC. It translates to CASSPGTANYEQYF.

In this sample, this clonotype turned up a few times. The chain is built from TRBV21-1 and TRBJ2-1. TRBV21-1 is a pseudogene. The CDR3 has 10 residues. In nucleotides, the CDR3 is TGTGCCAGGCATAAAGTTGAGCAGTTCTTC. Translated: CARHKVEQFF.

The rearrangement joins TRBV5-1 to TRBJ2-4; no definite D call. The CDR3 extends over 14 amino acids. Trimming took off 0 bases at V and 4 bases at J, with 8 bases between the two ends. Germline CDR1 and CDR2: SGHRS and YFSETQ. The chain's CDR3 is CASSLASGKNIQYF. The CDR3 coding sequence is TGCGCCAGCAGCTTGGCCAGTGGTAAAAACATTCAGTACTTC.

This clonotype was counted many times. This chain links TRBV20-1 with TRBJ2-3; D unresolved. Deletions cut 1 base from V and 6 bases from J, with 11 bases between. CDR1 and CDR2 from the germline V gene are DFQATT and SNEGSKA (reference sequence). The CDR3 runs to 13 residues. CDR3 nucleotides: TGCAGTGCTAGAGCTCCTTATTTCGATACGCAGTATTTT. Its translation is CSARAPYFDTQYF.

The chain couples TRBV24-1 to TRBJ1-2; 10 bases are a match to TRBD1. Germline lookup yields CDR1 KGHDR and CDR2 SFDVKD. The junction had 4 bases not matched to a gene; V was cut back by 4 bases and J by 3 bases. The CDR3 totals 15 residues. The CDR3 region is CATSDTGTGDYGYTF. In DNA, the CDR3 is TGTGCCACCAGTGACACCGGGACAGGGGACTATGGCTACACCTTC.

This clonotype was seen more than once but under ten times. The rearrangement joins TRBV2 to TRBJ2-1; 8 bases line up with TRBD2. Losses at the gene ends were 5 bases for V and 3 bases for J; bases not matched to a gene: 6. CDR3 size: 15 residues. The germline gives CDR1 SNHLY, CDR2 FYNNEI. CDR3 region: CASSRSSGFYNEQFF. The CDR3, as DNA: TGTGCCAGCAGTAGGTCTAGCGGGTTCTACAATGAGCAGTTCTTC.

This clonotype was seen a handful of times. This chain joins TRBV7-2 and TRBJ2-5; D is perhaps TRBD1 (6 bases). Deletions cut 5 bases from V and 7 bases from J, with 17 bases between. The germline gives CDR1 SGHTA, CDR2 FQGNSA. There are 14 residues in the CDR3. The CDR3 loop is CASSETGHLRTQYF. The CDR3 DNA sequence: TGTGCCAGCAGCGAAACGGGACACCTGAGGACCCAGTACTTC.

The gene calls are TRBV28 and TRBJ1-4; weak D call: TRBD1 (5 bases). CDR1 and CDR2 (germline): MDHEN, SYDVKM. The CDR3 runs to 13 residues. Trimming took 10 bases from V and 4 from J, leaving 13 bases between them. CDR3 region: CATTGTVNEKLFF. As DNA, the CDR3 is TGTGCCACCACCGGGACGGTTAATGAAAAACTGTTTTTT.

This chain joins TRBV9 and TRBJ2-3, with 7 bases lining up with TRBD1. Germline V gives CDR1 SGDLS, CDR2 YYNGEE. Trimming removed 2 bases from V and 0 bases from J; junction bases left unmatched: 6. The CDR3 extends over 16 amino acids. DNA for the CDR3: TGTGCCAGCAGCGTTGGACAGGCCCCTAGCACAGATACGCAGTATTTT. Protein sequence: CASSVGQAPSTDTQYF.

This rearrangement joins TRBV5-5 to TRBJ2-2; 8 bases are a match to TRBD2. CDR3 size: 19 residues. Losses at the gene ends were 1 base for V and 4 bases for J; bases not matched to a gene: 15. The germline V gene has CDR1 SGHKS and CDR2 YYEKEE (reference sequence). The CDR3 sequence is CASSLTGISRAGATGELFF. CDR3 DNA: TGTGCCAGCAGCTTGACAGGGATATCGCGAGCGGGAGCCACCGGGGAGCTGTTTTTT.

This clonotype came up a few times. This chain links TRBV20-1 with TRBJ1-1; D unresolved. CDR1 is DFQATT and CDR2 is SNEGSKA in the germline V gene (reference sequence). The V gene lost 1 base and the J gene lost 5 bases, with 8 bases spanning the gap. The CDR3 sequence is 12 residues long. The CDR3, as DNA: TGCAGTGCTAGAGTCGGATGGACTGAAGCTTTCTTT. Its protein product is CSARVGWTEAFF.

This clonotype has at least ten counts. V gene TRBV4-3 combines with J gene TRBJ2-1, with 12 bases aligning to TRBD2. V gave up 5 bases and J gave up 7 bases; unmatched junction bases: 6. The CDR3 is made up of 15 amino acids. Germline V gene lookup returns CDR1 LGHNA and CDR2 YSLEER. The DNA of the CDR3 is TGCGCCAGCAGCGTAGGGACTAGCGGGTTTAATGAGCAGTTCTTC. Encoded protein: CASSVGTSGFNEQFF.

This clonotype turned up a few times. The chain joins TRBV9 to TRBJ2-4; 9 bases match TRBD2. V shed 0 bases, J shed 7 bases, and the junction held 5 bases outside the gene matches. The CDR3 covers 15 residues. The germline gives CDR1 SGDLS, CDR2 YYNGEE. The CDR3 DNA reads as TGTGCCAGCAGCGTAGCGGGTAGCGGGAGTAACATTCAGTACTTC. Protein product: CASSVAGSGSNIQYF. The entire variable domain, with the rest obtained from reference TRBV9 and TRBJ2-4, is as follows: DSGVTQTPKHLITATGQRVTLRCSPRSGDLSVYWYQQSLDQGLQFLIQYYNGEERAKGNILERFSAQQFPDLHSELNLSSLELGDSALYFCASSVAGSGSNIQYFGAGTRLSVL.

The V and J genes are TRBV28 and TRBJ2-7, with D perhaps matching TRBD2 (5 bases). Germline CDR1 MDHEN, CDR2 SYDVKM. Trimming removed 3 bases at V and 1 base at J, with 10 bases between. This CDR3 contains 14 residues. The CDR3 nucleotides read TGTGCCAGCAGTTTGGCTAGCCTTTCCTACGAGCAGTACTTC. It encodes CASSLASLSYEQYF.

The CDR3 is CASTRGGDSPFF. The CDR3 nucleotides are TGCGCCTCAACCAGGGGGGGGGACAGTCCGTTCTTC. The chain recombines TRBV5-1 with TRBJ2-1; possibly TRBD1 or TRBD2 for D (7 bases each). Deletions cut 10 bases from V and 15 bases from J, with 23 bases between. Germline V lookup: CDR1 SGHRS, CDR2 YFSETQ. The length of the CDR3 is 12 residues. Based on the CDR3 plus reference TRBV5-1 and TRBJ2-1, the full variable domain is KAGVTQTPRYLIKTRGQQVTLSCSPISGHRSVSWYQQTPGQGLQFLFEYFSETQRNKGNFPGRFSGRQFSNSRSEMNVSTLELGDSALYLCASTRGGDSPFFGPGTRLTVL.

V is TRBV12-3 or TRBV12-4 and J is TRBJ2-5; 7 nucleotides align to TRBD1. Trimming took 8 bases from V and 3 from J; bases not matched to a gene: 9. The CDR3 length is 14 residues. The CDR3 nucleotides read TGTGCCAGCGGGCGGACAGGAGGTGAAGAGACCCAGTACTTC. It encodes CASGRTGGEETQYF.

CDR3 DNA sequence: TGTGCCAGCAGCCAAGATCAGCCCCAGCATTTT. This translates into CASSQDQPQHF. The genes are TRBV6-6 and TRBJ1-5; D unresolved. The V gene's germline CDR1 is MNHNY and CDR2 SVGAGI (reference sequence). The CDR3 has 11 residues. V shed 6 bases and J shed 5 bases, with 5 bases lying between them.

This clonotype was seen a few times. This sequence joins TRBV3-1 and TRBJ2-7, with a tentative D call TRBD2 (5 bases). Trimming removed 4 bases at V and 4 bases at J, with 11 bases between. CDR3 length: 13 residues. CDR1 is LGHDT and CDR2 is YNNKEL in the germline V gene (reference sequence). The CDR3 bases are TGTGCCAGCAGCCCGGGGATTGAGTACGAGCAGTACTTC. Translating gives CASSPGIEYEQYF.

J is TRBJ1-2 and V is TRBV6-5; D is undetermined. Germline V lookup: CDR1 MNHEY, CDR2 SVGAGI. The CDR3 extends over 13 amino acids. V shed 5 bases and J shed 4 bases, with 11 bases lying between them. The CDR3 sequence is CASSPQAFYGYTF. CDR3 coding DNA: TGTGCCAGCAGTCCCCAAGCCTTCTATGGCTACACCTTC.